In its sample, the clone carrying this T cell receptor beta chain was seen many times. The trim removed 5 bases at V and 3 bases at J, leaving 4 bases unmatched. The CDR3 spans 15 residues. In germline, CDR1 is SGHTA, CDR2 FQGNSA. Unique molecular identifiers featured in how the TCRbeta library was prepared. TCRdb used MiXCR to reprocess the PCR reads, holding one entry per CDR3 protein. Of approximately 100,000 distinct CDR3 sequences in the sample, more than 9% were seen once. The sample is drawn from a study of T-cell reconstitution after alpha-beta-depleted transplantation in children. This TCR was sampled from a human donor who donated a stem cell graft to a child with inherited bone marrow failure. The V gene is TRBV7-2, the J gene TRBJ2-2, with 9 nucleotides matching TRBD2. Here the sequenced sample was PBMCs from the stem cell graft donor, taken from the stem cell graft. The CDR3 protein is CASSLSGGHTGELFF. In DNA, the CDR3 is TGTGCCAGCAGCCTTAGCGGGGGACACACCGGGGAGCTGTTTTTT.